The following is a T cell receptor beta chain sequence with its context. Assay execution proceeded at the deep level. Clones were read by immunoSEQ multiplex PCR, and TCRdb kept only the in-frame ones, dropping some. This table holds nearly 2 million clones, less than 95% found once. This sample is drawn from a study of shared clonotypes between healthy human individuals. Positive CCR7 selection of CD45RO-negative cells yielded the naive CD8 cells, and terminally differentiated effector memory CD45RA+ cells were excluded. CDR1 SNHLY and CDR2 FYNNEI come from the germline V gene. The V gene lost 3 bases and the J gene lost 15 bases, with 12 bases spanning the gap. The CDR3 is made up of 11 amino acids.

The sequenced sample consisted of naive CD8+ T cells sorted from blood. V gene TRBV2 combines with J gene TRBJ2-1; D unclear. The clonotype originates from a man between 18 and 35 years old in good health. The CDR3: CASSELDPPFF. The CDR3 coding sequence is TGTGCCAGCAGTGAGTTGGATCCGCCGTTCTTC.